Sequencing of this T cell receptor beta chain was carried out in a study of T cells in Graves' hyperthyroidism and ophthalmopathy. Study summary: Peripheral blood sampling occurred at initial diagnosis, before any treatment.

As for this clonotype: The antigen remains unidentified.

Uncontrolled infection, other autoimmune disease, pregnancy or lactation disqualified patients from enrolment. Each diagnosis drew on symptoms, thyroxine, TRAb, thyroid ultrasound and orbital computed tomography findings. Trimming shortened V by 4 bases and J by 4 bases, and 13 bases separated the two germline ends. Germline CDR1 reads LGHDT; CDR2 reads YNNKEL (reference sequence). This CDR3 contains 14 residues. There were TCR beta CDR3 regions amplified from RNA transcripts. First-round RT-PCR targeting the TCR CDR3 was performed with the HTBI primer set. MiXCR was run by TCRdb on the multiplex PCR reads, yielding one entry per CDR3 protein. The table includes fewer than 850,000 distinct CDR3 sequences, roughly 17% detected once. The study's findings and limits: Most thyroid clonotypes with frequency above 0.001 were detected in blood.

The material sequenced was blood. The chain is built from TRBV3-1 and TRBJ1-2; D might be TRBD1 (5 bases). This clonotype originated in a man over 45 with Graves' hyperthyroidism. Here the CDR3 DNA reads TGTGCCAGCAGCCCAGGGACCGACGCCTATGGCTACACCTTC. It translates to CASSPGTDAYGYTF.